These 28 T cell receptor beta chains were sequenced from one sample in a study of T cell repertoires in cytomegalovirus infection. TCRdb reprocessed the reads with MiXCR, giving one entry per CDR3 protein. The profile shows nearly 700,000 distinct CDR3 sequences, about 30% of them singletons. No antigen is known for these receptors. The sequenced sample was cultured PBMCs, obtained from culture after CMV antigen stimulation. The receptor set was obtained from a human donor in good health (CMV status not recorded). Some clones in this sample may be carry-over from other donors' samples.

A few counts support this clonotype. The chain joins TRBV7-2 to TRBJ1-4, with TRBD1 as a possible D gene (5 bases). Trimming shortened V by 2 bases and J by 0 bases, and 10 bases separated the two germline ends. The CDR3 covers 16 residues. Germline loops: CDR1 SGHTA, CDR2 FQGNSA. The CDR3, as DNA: TGTGCCAGCAGCTTATTGGGGCCCGCAACTAATGAAAAACTGTTTTTT. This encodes CASSLLGPATNEKLFF.

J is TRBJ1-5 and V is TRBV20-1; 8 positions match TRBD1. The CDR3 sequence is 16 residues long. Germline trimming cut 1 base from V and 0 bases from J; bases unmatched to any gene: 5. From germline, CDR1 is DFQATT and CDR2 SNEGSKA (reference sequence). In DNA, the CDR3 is TGCAGTGCTAGAGGGACAGGGACCTATAGCAATCAGCCCCAGCATTTT. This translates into CSARGTGTYSNQPQHF.

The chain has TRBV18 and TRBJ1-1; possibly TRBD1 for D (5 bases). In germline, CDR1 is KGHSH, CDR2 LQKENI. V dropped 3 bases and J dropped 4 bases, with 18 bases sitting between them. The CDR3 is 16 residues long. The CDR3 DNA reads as TGTGCCAGCTCACCGGACACCGGGACTTGGACCACTGAAGCTTTCTTT. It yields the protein CASSPDTGTWTTEAFF. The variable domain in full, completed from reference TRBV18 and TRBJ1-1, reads NAGVMQNPRHLVRRRGQEARLRCSPMKGHSHVYWYRQLPEEGLKFMVYLQKENIIDESGMPKERFSAEFPKEGPSILRIQQVVRGDSAAYFCASSPDTGTWTTEAFFGQGTRLTVV.

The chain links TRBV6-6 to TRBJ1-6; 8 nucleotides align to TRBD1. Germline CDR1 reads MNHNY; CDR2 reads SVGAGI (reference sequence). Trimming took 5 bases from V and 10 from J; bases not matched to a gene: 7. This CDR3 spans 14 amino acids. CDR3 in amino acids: CASSKSDRGSPLHF. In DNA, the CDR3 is TGTGCCAGCAGTAAAAGCGACAGGGGCTCACCCCTCCACTTT.

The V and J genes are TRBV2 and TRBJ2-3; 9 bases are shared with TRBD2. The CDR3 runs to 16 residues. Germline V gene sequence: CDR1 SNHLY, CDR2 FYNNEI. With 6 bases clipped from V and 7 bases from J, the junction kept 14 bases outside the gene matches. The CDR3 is CASSVWPSGIMNTQYF. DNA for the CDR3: TGTGCCAGCAGCGTTTGGCCTAGCGGGATTATGAATACGCAGTATTTT.

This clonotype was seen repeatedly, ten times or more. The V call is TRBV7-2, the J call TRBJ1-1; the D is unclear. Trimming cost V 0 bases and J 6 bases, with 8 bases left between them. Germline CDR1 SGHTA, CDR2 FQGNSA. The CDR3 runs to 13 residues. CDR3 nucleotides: TGTGCCAGCAGCTTAGCCGGAGGCGCTGAAGCTTTCTTT. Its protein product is CASSLAGGAEAFF.

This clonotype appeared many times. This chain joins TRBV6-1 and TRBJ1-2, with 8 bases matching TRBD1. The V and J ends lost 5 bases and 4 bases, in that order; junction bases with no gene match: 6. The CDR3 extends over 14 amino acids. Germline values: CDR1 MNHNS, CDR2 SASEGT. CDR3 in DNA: TGTGCCAGCAGTTTCGACAGGGGTGGCTATGGCTACACCTTC. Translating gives CASSFDRGGYGYTF.

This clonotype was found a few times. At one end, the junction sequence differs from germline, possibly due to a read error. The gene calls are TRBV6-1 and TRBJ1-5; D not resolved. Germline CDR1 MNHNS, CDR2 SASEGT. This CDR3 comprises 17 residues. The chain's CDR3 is CATSSGASRWSNQPQHF. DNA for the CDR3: TGTGCCACCAGTTCCGGAGCGAGCAGGTGGAGCAATCAGCCCCAGCATTTT.

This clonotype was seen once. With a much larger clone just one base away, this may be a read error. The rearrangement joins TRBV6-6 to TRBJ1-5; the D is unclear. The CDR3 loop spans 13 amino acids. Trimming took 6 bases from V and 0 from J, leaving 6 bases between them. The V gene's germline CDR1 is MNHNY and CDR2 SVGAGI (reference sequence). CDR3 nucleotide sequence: TGTGCCAGCAGCGACACTAGCAATCAGCCCCAGCATTTT. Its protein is CASSDTSNQPQHF.

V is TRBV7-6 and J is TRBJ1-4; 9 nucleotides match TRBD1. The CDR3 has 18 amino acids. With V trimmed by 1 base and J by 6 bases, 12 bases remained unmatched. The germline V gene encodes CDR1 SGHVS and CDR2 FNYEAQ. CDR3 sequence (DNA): TGTGCCAGCAGCTTAGATAGCCGGGACAGGGACGCTTATGAAAAACTGTTTTTT. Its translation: CASSLDSRDRDAYEKLFF.

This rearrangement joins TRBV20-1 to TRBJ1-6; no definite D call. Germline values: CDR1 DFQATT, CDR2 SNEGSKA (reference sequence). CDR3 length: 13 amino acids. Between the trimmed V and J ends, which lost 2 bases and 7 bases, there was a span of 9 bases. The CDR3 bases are TGCAGTGCTAGACCCCCCCAAAATTCACCCCTCCACTTT. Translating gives CSARPPQNSPLHF.

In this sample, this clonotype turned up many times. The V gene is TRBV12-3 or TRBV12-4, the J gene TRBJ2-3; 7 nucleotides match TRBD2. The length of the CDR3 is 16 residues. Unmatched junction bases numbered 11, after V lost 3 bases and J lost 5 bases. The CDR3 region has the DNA TGTGCCAGCAGTTTGTTCGCCGCGCTAGCGGAAGATACGCAGTATTTT. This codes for CASSLFAALAEDTQYF.

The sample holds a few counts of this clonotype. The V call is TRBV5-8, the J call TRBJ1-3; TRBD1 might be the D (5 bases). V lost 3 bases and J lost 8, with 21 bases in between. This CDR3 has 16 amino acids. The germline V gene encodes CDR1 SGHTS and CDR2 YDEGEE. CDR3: CASSYAGTPLGDTIYF. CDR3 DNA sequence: TGTGCCAGCAGCTACGCCGGGACCCCGCTCGGGGACACCATATATTTT.

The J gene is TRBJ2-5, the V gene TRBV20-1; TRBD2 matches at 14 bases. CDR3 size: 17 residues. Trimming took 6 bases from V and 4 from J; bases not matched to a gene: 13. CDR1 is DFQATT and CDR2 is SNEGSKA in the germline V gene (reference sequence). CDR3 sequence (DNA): TGCAGTGCCACATACTTAATTGGACTAGCGGGAGGAGAGACCCAGTACTTC. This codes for CSATYLIGLAGGETQYF.

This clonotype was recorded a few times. The CDR3 DNA follows: TGTGCCTCCGGGGGGACAGGGGTTTACAATGAGCAGTTCTTC. This translates into CASGGTGVYNEQFF. The V call is TRBV7-2, the J call TRBJ2-1, with 10 bases identical to TRBD1. This CDR3 comprises 14 residues. V shed 11 bases, J shed 4 bases, and the junction held 8 bases outside the gene matches. Germline CDR1 is SGHTA and CDR2 is FQGNSA.

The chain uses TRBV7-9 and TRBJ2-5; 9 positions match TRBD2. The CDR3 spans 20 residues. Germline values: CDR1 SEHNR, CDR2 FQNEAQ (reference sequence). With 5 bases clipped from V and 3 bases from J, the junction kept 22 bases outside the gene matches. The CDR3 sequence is CASSELEPLAGREGKETQYF. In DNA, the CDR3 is TGTGCCAGCAGCGAATTGGAACCGCTAGCGGGACGTGAGGGGAAAGAGACCCAGTACTTC.

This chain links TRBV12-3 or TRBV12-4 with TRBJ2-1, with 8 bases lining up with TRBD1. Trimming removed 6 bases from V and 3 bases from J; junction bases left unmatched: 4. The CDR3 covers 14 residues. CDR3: CASSPDRDYNEQFF. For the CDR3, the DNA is TGTGCCAGCAGCCCGGACAGGGACTACAATGAGCAGTTCTTC.

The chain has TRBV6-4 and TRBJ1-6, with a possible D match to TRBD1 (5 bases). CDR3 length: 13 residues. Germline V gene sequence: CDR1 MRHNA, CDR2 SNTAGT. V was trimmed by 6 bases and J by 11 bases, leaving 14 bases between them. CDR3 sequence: CASSEARGAPLHF. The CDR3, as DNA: TGTGCCAGCAGCGAGGCCCGGGGGGCACCCCTCCACTTT.

The CDR3 protein is CASGWAMKSGTGPSTDTQYF. In DNA, the CDR3 is TGTGCCAGCGGATGGGCAATGAAGAGCGGAACCGGACCTAGCACAGATACGCAGTATTTT. The chain couples TRBV2 to TRBJ2-3, with a weak D call TRBD2 (5 bases). With 8 bases removed from V and 0 bases from J, the gap between germline ends came to 30 bases. The CDR3 sequence is 20 residues long. Germline CDR1 and CDR2: SNHLY and FYNNEI.

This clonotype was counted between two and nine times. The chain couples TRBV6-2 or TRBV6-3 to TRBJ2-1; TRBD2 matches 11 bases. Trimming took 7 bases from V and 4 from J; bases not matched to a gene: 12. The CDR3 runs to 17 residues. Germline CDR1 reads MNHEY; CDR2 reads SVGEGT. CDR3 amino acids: CASITGTSGRSYNEQFF. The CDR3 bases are TGTGCCAGCATAACCGGGACTAGCGGTCGATCTTACAATGAGCAGTTCTTC.

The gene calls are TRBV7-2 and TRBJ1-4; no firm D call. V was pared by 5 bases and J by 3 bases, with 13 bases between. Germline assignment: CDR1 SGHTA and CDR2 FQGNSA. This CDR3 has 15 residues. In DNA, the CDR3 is TGTGCCAGCAGCCGGAGCGGGGTTTCTAATGAAAAACTGTTTTTT. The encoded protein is CASSRSGVSNEKLFF.

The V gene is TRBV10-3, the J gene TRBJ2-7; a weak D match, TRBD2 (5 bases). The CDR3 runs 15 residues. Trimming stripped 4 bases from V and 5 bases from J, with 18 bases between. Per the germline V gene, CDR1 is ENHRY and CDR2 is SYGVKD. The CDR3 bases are TGTGCCATCAGTGGTTGGGAGACTATTGTCAACGAGCAGTACTTC. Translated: CAISGWETIVNEQYF.

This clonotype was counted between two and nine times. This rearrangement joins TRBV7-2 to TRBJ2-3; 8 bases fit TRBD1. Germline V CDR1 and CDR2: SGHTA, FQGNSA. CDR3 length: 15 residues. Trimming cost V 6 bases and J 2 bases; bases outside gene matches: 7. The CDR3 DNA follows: TGTGCCAGCAGTCGCACAGGGGGGCCCACAGATACGCAGTATTTT. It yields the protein CASSRTGGPTDTQYF.

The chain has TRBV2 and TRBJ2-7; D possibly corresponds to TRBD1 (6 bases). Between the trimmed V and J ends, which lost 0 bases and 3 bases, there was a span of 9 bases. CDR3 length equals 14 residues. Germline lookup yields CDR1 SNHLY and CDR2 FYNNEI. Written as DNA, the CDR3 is TGTGCCAGCAGTGAAGCGGGGACATACTACGAGCAGTACTTC. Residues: CASSEAGTYYEQYF.

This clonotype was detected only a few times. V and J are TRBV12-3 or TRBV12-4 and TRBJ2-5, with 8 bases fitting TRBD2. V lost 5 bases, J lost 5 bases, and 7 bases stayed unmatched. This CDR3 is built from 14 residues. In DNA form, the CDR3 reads TGTGCCAGCAGTCCCGGGGGGGGGGTGGAGACCCAGTACTTC. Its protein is CASSPGGGVETQYF.

The CDR3 here is CASSLRSADGTEAFF. CDR3 DNA sequence: TGTGCCAGCAGCTTAAGGTCAGCGGACGGCACTGAAGCTTTCTTT. The rearrangement links TRBV11-2 to TRBJ1-1; D remains unclear. V was clipped by 2 bases and J by 4 bases, with 14 bases between them. Germline lookup yields CDR1 SGHAT and CDR2 FQNNGV. The CDR3 contains 15 residues.

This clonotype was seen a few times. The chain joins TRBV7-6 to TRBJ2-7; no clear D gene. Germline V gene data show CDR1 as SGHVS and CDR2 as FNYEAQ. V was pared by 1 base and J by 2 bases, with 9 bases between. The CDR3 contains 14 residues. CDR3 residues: CASSLEPITYEQYF. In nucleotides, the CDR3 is TGTGCCAGCAGCTTAGAACCGATTACCTACGAGCAGTACTTC.

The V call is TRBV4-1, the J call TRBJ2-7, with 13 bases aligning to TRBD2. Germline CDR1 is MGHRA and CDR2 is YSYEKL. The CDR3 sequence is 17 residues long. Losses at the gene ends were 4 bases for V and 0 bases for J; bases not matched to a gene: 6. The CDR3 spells CASSLRTSGGDSYEQYF. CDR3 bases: TGCGCCAGCAGCCTCCGGACTAGCGGGGGCGACTCCTACGAGCAGTACTTC.